Listed below are T cell receptor beta chains from one sample, sequenced in a study of T cell responses to AZD1222 COVID-19 vaccine. Profiled with immunoSEQ multiplex PCR; TCRdb holds only in-frame clones, not every one. The top ten hold about 9.8% of the sample, which has 150,000 to 160,000 clones, about 89% seen once. The sequenced sample was peripheral blood, obtained 28 days after the second AZD1222 dose. The receptors originated from an adult who received the AZD1222 COVID-19 vaccine. Each CDR3 is given with its conserved first and last residue. The D gene is left open where the match is weak. The size entry is marked missing in some rows and otherwise reads once, few, many or a size class.

j_gene | d_gene | abundance | v_gene | len | CDR3aa | CDR3nt
TRBJ2-3 | TRBD2 | NA | TRBV5-4 | 17 | CASSSGTSGSSADTQYF | TGTGCCAGCAGCTCCGGGACTAGCGGGAGTTCGGCAGATACGCAGTATTTT
TRBJ1-1 | NA | NA | TRBV18 | 12 | CASSPSVFEAFF | TGTGCCAGCTCCCCATCCGTATTTGAAGCTTTCTTT
TRBJ1-1 | NA | few | TRBV29-1 | 13 | CSVDLKGGKGAFF | TGCAGCGTCGACTTGAAGGGCGGAAAAGGAGCTTTCTTT
TRBJ1-6 | NA | NA | TRBV27 | 13 | CASSFLGDSPLHF | TGTGCCAGCAGTTTCTTGGGGGATTCACCCCTCCACTTT
TRBJ2-7 | NA | NA | TRBV7-9 | 12 | CASSPQGGEQYF | TGTGCCAGCAGCCCGCAAGGGGGGGAGCAGTACTTC
TRBJ2-3 | NA | NA | TRBV19 | 13 | CASKMGGADTQYF | TGTGCCAGTAAAATGGGAGGAGCAGATACGCAGTATTTT
TRBJ2-7 | NA | NA | TRBV6-5 | 16 | CASSYSSVRGSYEQYF | TGTGCCAGCAGTTACTCGTCGGTGAGGGGGAGCTACGAGCAGTACTTC
TRBJ1-2 | TRBD1 | NA | TRBV15 | 13 | CATKGTGYYGYTF | TGTGCCACCAAGGGGACAGGCTACTATGGCTACACCTTC
TRBJ1-5 | NA | NA | TRBV30 | 14 | CAWSVGQIHQPQHF | TGTGCCTGGAGTGTTGGGCAGATCCATCAGCCCCAGCATTTT
TRBJ2-7 | TRBD1 | once | TRBV19 | 12 | CASRGQGNEQYF | TGTGCCAGTAGGGGACAGGGGAACGAGCAGTACTTC
TRBJ2-7 | NA | NA | TRBV3-1/TRBV3-2 | 12 | CASSRVSYEQYF | TGTGCCAGCAGCCGGGTCTCCTACGAGCAGTACTTC
TRBJ1-2 | NA | NA | TRBV10-3 | 13 | CAISDRGDYGYTF | TGTGCCATCAGTGATAGGGGCGACTATGGCTACACCTTC
TRBJ1-6 | NA | few | TRBV2 | 16 | CASSERRTRGNSPLHF | TGTGCCAGCAGTGAGCGGAGGACCCGTGGTAATTCACCCCTCCACTTT
TRBJ2-1 | NA | NA | TRBV9 | 16 | CASSHLDSGGKNEQFF | TGTGCCAGCAGCCACCTAGATAGCGGAGGAAAGAATGAGCAGTTCTTC
TRBJ1-2 | TRBD1 | NA | TRBV7-9 | 14 | CASRQGTLNYGYTF | TGTGCCAGCCGACAGGGTACTCTTAACTATGGCTACACCTTC
TRBJ1-1 | NA | NA | TRBV3-1/TRBV3-2 | 12 | CASSQEYVGAFF | TGTGCCAGCAGCCAAGAATACGTCGGAGCTTTCTTT
TRBJ2-7 | TRBD2 | NA | TRBV10-3 | 14 | CAISGSGRAYEQYF | TGTGCCATCAGTGGTAGCGGGAGGGCCTACGAGCAGTACTTC
TRBJ1-4 | TRBD1 | NA | TRBV15 | 14 | CATSRDQQGEKLFF | TGTGCCACCAGCAGAGATCAACAGGGGGAGAAACTGTTTTTT
TRBJ2-2 | TRBD1 | NA | TRBV7-2 | 15 | CASSSRTGGTGELFF | TGTGCCAGCAGCTCCCGGACAGGAGGAACCGGGGAGCTGTTTTTT
TRBJ1-2 | NA | NA | TRBV7-2 | 12 | CASGPPGRGYTF | TGTGCCAGCGGCCCTCCCGGGAGGGGCTACACCTTC
TRBJ1-2 | NA | few | TRBV28 | 13 | CASRGGPVYGYTF | TGTGCCAGCAGGGGGGGGCCCGTCTATGGCTACACCTTC
TRBJ2-5 | NA | NA | TRBV28 | 14 | CASLEGGARETQYF | TGTGCCAGCCTCGAGGGGGGCGCGCGGGAGACCCAGTACTTC
TRBJ1-6 | NA | NA | TRBV7-2 | 14 | CASSQQGGNSPLHF | TGTGCCAGCAGCCAACAGGGAGGGAATTCACCCCTCCACTTT
TRBJ2-1 | NA | once | TRBV24-1 | 14 | CATETRGPDNEQFF | TGTGCCACCGAAACGAGAGGGCCAGACAATGAGCAGTTCTTC
TRBJ2-7 | NA | NA | TRBV6-6 | 13 | CASSYSPDYEQYF | TGTGCCAGCAGTTACTCGCCAGACTACGAGCAGTACTTC
TRBJ2-1 | NA | NA | TRBV19 | 15 | CASKLDRYSYNEQFF | TGTGCCAGTAAATTAGACAGATACTCCTACAATGAGCAGTTCTTC
TRBJ1-2 | NA | few | TRBV11-2 | 13 | CASSSEVDYGYTF | TGTGCCAGCAGTTCCGAGGTAGACTATGGCTACACCTTC
TRBJ1-3 | TRBD1 | NA | TRBV6-5 | 14 | CATRDRGLGNTIYF | TGTGCCACCCGGGACAGGGGATTGGGAAACACCATATATTTT
TRBJ2-3 | NA | NA | TRBV7-2 | 15 | CASSTGGGYTDTQYF | TGTGCCAGCAGCACCGGGGGCGGCTACACAGATACGCAGTATTTT
TRBJ2-6 | NA | NA | TRBV3-1/TRBV3-2 | 15 | CASSPPAAGANVLTF | TGTGCCAGCAGCCCTCCAGCGGCTGGGGCCAACGTCCTGACTTTC
TRBJ2-7 | NA | NA | TRBV18 | 14 | CASSPLDSSYEQYF | TGTGCCAGCTCACCCCTGGATAGCTCCTACGAGCAGTACTTC
TRBJ1-5 | NA | NA | TRBV6-2/TRBV6-3 | 16 | CASSQGERASNQPQHF | TGTGCCAGCAGCCAGGGTGAAAGGGCTAGCAATCAGCCCCAGCATTTT
TRBJ2-7 | TRBD2 | NA | TRBV7-8 | 15 | CASSRVRSGGREQYF | TGTGCCAGCAGCCGTGTACGATCGGGAGGGAGGGAGCAGTACTTC
TRBJ2-7 | NA | NA | TRBV5-1 | 15 | CASSLAKVRTYEQYF | TGCGCCAGCAGCTTGGCCAAGGTGCGGACGTACGAGCAGTACTTC
TRBJ2-6 | TRBD1 | NA | TRBV19 | 18 | CASNRWTGATSGANVLTF | TGTGCCAGTAACCGCTGGACAGGGGCGACCTCTGGGGCCAACGTCCTGACTTTC
TRBJ1-1 | NA | NA | TRBV5-1 | 16 | CASSLTGIGLNTEAFF | TGCGCCAGCAGCTTGACTGGGATTGGTTTAAACACTGAAGCTTTCTTT
TRBJ1-1 | NA | NA | TRBV7-2 | 13 | CASSLRANTEAFF | TGTGCCAGCAGCTTAAGGGCGAACACTGAAGCTTTCTTT
TRBJ1-1 | TRBD1 | NA | TRBV5-6 | 14 | CASSWGQGNTEAFF | TGTGCCAGCAGCTGGGGACAGGGGAACACTGAAGCTTTCTTT
TRBJ2-5 | NA | NA | TRBV28 | 14 | CASQAGTHQETQYF | TGTGCCAGCCAGGCCGGGACACACCAAGAGACCCAGTACTTC
TRBJ2-1 | NA | NA | TRBV10-3 | 14 | CAISEQTAYNEQFF | TGTGCCATCAGTGAGCAAACAGCTTACAATGAGCAGTTCTTC
TRBJ2-1 | TRBD2 | NA | TRBV3-1/TRBV3-2 | 16 | CASSRGLAGIYNEQFF | TGTGCCAGCAGCCGGGGACTAGCGGGGATTTACAATGAGCAGTTCTTC
TRBJ2-3 | NA | NA | TRBV4-2 | 17 | CASSQLDREGPTDTQYF | TGTGCCAGCAGCCAACTTGACAGGGAGGGCCCCACAGATACGCAGTATTTT
TRBJ2-7 | TRBD2 | NA | TRBV7-2 | 17 | CASSPRGGGPTSYEQYF | TGTGCCAGCAGCCCCCGGGGGGGAGGGCCGACCTCCTACGAGCAGTACTTC
TRBJ1-3 | TRBD1 | NA | TRBV5-1 | 14 | CASSDRGPGNTIYF | TGCGCCAGCAGCGACAGGGGGCCGGGAAACACCATATATTTT
TRBJ2-3 | NA | NA | TRBV15 | 13 | CATSRVFRDTQYF | TGTGCCACCAGCAGAGTCTTTCGAGATACGCAGTATTTT
TRBJ2-7 | NA | NA | TRBV28 | 17 | CASSSPPGTPFGREQYF | TGTGCCAGCAGTTCGCCGCCCGGGACACCCTTTGGTCGCGAGCAGTACTTC
TRBJ1-5 | NA | NA | TRBV4-3 | 15 | CASSQYWQVDQPQHF | TGCGCCAGCAGCCAATATTGGCAGGTCGATCAGCCCCAGCATTTT
TRBJ2-5 | NA | NA | TRBV5-6 | 14 | CASSLGGSGETQYF | TGTGCCAGCAGCTTGGGTGGGAGTGGAGAGACCCAGTACTTC
TRBJ2-5 | NA | NA | TRBV5-1 | 13 | CASSSPRQAEKYF | TGCGCCAGCAGCTCCCCCCGGCAGGCCGAAAAGTACTTC
TRBJ1-3 | NA | NA | TRBV18 | 16 | CASSPINPLSGNTIYF | TGTGCCAGCTCACCTATAAACCCGCTCTCTGGAAACACCATATATTTT
TRBJ2-2 | TRBD2 | NA | TRBV5-1 | 16 | CASRRLAGEGSGELFF | TGCGCCAGCAGGAGACTAGCGGGAGAAGGTAGCGGGGAGCTGTTTTTT
TRBJ2-7 | NA | few | TRBV6-2/TRBV6-3 | 13 | CASSQSRSGEQYF | TGTGCCAGCAGTCAGAGCCGTTCGGGGGAGCAGTACTTC
TRBJ2-4 | NA | NA | TRBV5-4 | 14 | CASSLGAAKNIQYF | TGTGCCAGCAGCCTAGGGGCGGCCAAAAACATTCAGTACTTC
TRBJ2-3 | NA | NA | TRBV5-1 | 16 | CASSLTGLAGTDTQYF | TGCGCCAGCAGCTTGACAGGGCTCGCAGGCACAGATACGCAGTATTTT
TRBJ1-2 | TRBD1 | NA | TRBV19 | 16 | CASSEELGTANYGYTF | TGTGCCAGTAGTGAGGAATTAGGGACAGCTAACTATGGCTACACCTTC
TRBJ2-7 | NA | NA | TRBV5-4 | 15 | CASSAMGRGGYEQYF | TGTGCCAGCAGCGCGATGGGCAGGGGTGGTTACGAGCAGTACTTC
TRBJ1-2 | NA | NA | TRBV28 | 14 | CASSLSGGWYGYTF | TGTGCCAGCAGTTTATCCGGGGGCTGGTATGGCTACACCTTC
TRBJ1-1 | NA | NA | TRBV3-1/TRBV3-2 | 14 | CASSQKTGGTEAFF | TGTGCCAGCAGCCAAAAGACAGGAGGGACTGAAGCTTTCTTT
TRBJ2-2 | NA | once | TRBV6-4 | 15 | CASSASGAGTGELFF | TGTGCCAGCAGCGCCTCAGGGGCGGGGACCGGGGAGCTGTTTTTT
TRBJ2-3 | NA | NA | TRBV7-8 | 14 | CASSLGTYTDTQYF | TGTGCCAGCAGCTTAGGGACCTACACAGATACGCAGTATTTT